The source of this TCR beta chain is a study of technical replicates of blood from a few donors (dated by TCRdb to the late 2010s). As regards this clone: It lacks a known antigen. No base qualities exist here, and no much larger clone lies one base off it.

Libraries were built with the immunoSEQ multiplex PCR assay. Held by TCRdb, this immuneACCESS table contains in-frame sequences only and omits some clones. Under half of the omission traces to an unresolved V gene where checked; the cause of the rest is unknown. This sample comprises about 68,000 clones, under 98% of them detected only once. The ten top clones hold under 0.3% of the sample. Sequenced material: T cells isolated from PBMCs. This clonotype was obtained from a human donor in good health.

The CDR3 amino acid sequence is: CASSTPGQGDTEAFF. The DNA sequence is TGTGCCAGCAGCACTCCGGGACAGGGGGACACTGAAGCTTTCTTT. The V gene is TRBV11-3 and the J gene is TRBJ1-1; 11 junctional bases match TRBD1. V has 5 bases trimmed and J has 3 bases trimmed; junction bases matching no gene number 5. From the cysteine up to the phenylalanine, the CDR3 has a length of 15 residues. The only DNA kept is the CDR3, 45 bases in frame from the first base. CDR1 and CDR2 were assigned from the germline V gene as SGHNT and YENEEA.